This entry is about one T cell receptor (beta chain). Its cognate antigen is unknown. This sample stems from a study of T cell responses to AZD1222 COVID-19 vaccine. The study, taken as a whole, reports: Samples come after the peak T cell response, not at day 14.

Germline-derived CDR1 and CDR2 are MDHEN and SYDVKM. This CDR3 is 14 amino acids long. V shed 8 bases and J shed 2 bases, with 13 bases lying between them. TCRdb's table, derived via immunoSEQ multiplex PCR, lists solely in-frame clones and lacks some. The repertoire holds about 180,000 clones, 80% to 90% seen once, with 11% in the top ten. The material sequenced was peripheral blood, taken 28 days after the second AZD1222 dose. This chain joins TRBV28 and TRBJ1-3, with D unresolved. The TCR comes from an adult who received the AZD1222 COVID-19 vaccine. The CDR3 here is CASGLPRTGNTIYF. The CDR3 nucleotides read TGTGCCAGCGGATTACCGAGGACTGGAAACACCATATATTTT.